This T cell receptor (beta chain) was found in a study of blood T cell repertoires in COVID-19. Study context: Material from acute and convalescent COVID-19 was sourced from the United States, Italy and Spain.

The repertoire was sequenced with immunoSEQ multiplex PCR; TCRdb's copy has only in-frame clones and lacks some. The data show about 340,000 clones, 85% to 90% seen once. The CDR3 is made up of 16 amino acids. Per germline, CDR1 LNHDA and CDR2 SQIVND (reference sequence). The V segment lost 4 bases and the J segment 7 bases; nucleotides outside the gene matches: 14. This clone is a singleton in its sample. The chain recombines TRBV19 with TRBJ1-1; the match to TRBD1 covers 8 bases. The specimen was peripheral blood. The sequence derives from a woman aged 45-65 years with COVID-19, enrolled during active disease. CDR3 amino acids: CASSTTGVLPESEAFF. CDR3 coding DNA: TGTGCCAGTAGTACGACAGGGGTTCTCCCCGAGAGTGAAGCTTTCTTT. Full variable domain (missing parts from reference TRBV19 and TRBJ1-1): DGGITQSPKYLFRKEGQNVTLSCEQNLNHDAMYWYRQDPGQGLRLIYYSQIVNDFQKGDIAEGYSVSREKKESFPLTVTSAQKNPTAFYLCASSTTGVLPESEAFFGQGTRLTVV.